This TCR beta chain derives from a study of blood T cell repertoires in COVID-19. This clone showed up just once. Assay used: immunoSEQ multiplex PCR; TCRdb lists only in-frame clones, some missing. The table has over 200,000 clones, about 84% seen once. This CDR3 has 16 amino acids. Losses at the gene ends were 3 bases for V and 1 base for J; bases not matched to a gene: 4. Sequences were obtained from peripheral blood. This sequence originates from an elderly woman with COVID-19, enrolled during active disease. The chain recombines TRBV23-1 with TRBJ1-1, with TRBD1 matching 11 bases. TRBV23-1 is labeled an ORF, and its function is uncertain. CDR3 protein: CASSQGQGGENTEAFF. The CDR3 DNA is TGCGCCAGCAGTCAGGGACAGGGGGGGGAGAACACTGAAGCTTTCTTT.